This T cell receptor beta chain was captured in a study of blood T cell repertoires in COVID-19. J gave up 4 bases and V 4 bases, and 8 bases lay outside the gene matches. Per germline, CDR1 LGHNA and CDR2 YNFKEQ. This CDR3 spans 16 amino acids. The repertoire was sequenced with immunoSEQ multiplex PCR; TCRdb's copy has only in-frame clones and lacks some. The table records about 98,000 clones, 75% to 95% of them present only once. The V gene is TRBV4-2, the J gene TRBJ1-3, with 9 bases identical to TRBD1. The receptor comes from a man aged 18 to 35 with acute or convalescent COVID-19. The sample consisted of peripheral blood. CDR3: CASSRTGGEAGNTIYF. CDR3 nucleotides: TGTGCCAGCAGCCGTACAGGGGGCGAGGCAGGAAACACCATATATTTT.